This T cell receptor (beta chain) is drawn from a study of T cells in Graves' hyperthyroidism and ophthalmopathy (dated by TCRdb to about 2019). With regard to the full study: Peripheral blood samples were taken at the time of initial diagnosis, prior to any treatment. TCR V-J signatures able to tell the groups apart were searched for in a discovery cohort of 100 patients, of whom under 45 had Graves' ophthalmopathy and 57 had stable Graves' hyperthyroidism. Prospective prediction of ophthalmopathy was tested in an independent validation cohort consisting of some 19 hyperthyroidism patients and 15 to 17 patients who later progressed to ophthalmopathy. The 85 to 100 discovery patients were divided at random into training and test sets in a 7:3 ratio. The study also compared thyroid tissue and blood T-cell repertoires from over 5 Graves' hyperthyroidism patients. After blood sampling, hyperthyroidism patients were treated with methimazole at a starting dose of 30 mg daily, and ophthalmopathy patients were treated with high-dose intravenous methylprednisolone. The paper reports TCR Vbeta CDR3 sequencing of some 140 peripheral blood samples: approximately 41 ophthalmopathy, 70 to 85 hyperthyroidism and roughly 17 progressor patients.

What the authors observed across the whole study: No statistical method was used to fix the sample size in advance, and group allocation was not hidden from the investigators. In validation, progression to ophthalmopathy was predicted by the model with 70.59% sensitivity and roughly 72% specificity, a median of roughly six months before onset. A 13 V-J signature model separated ophthalmopathy from stable hyperthyroidism, with 87.88% sensitivity and 81.08% specificity in cross-validation and 80%/75% in testing. Most expanded thyroid clonotypes (frequency above 0.001) were also detected in blood, a finding suggesting that blood repertoires may reflect thyroid immune responses.

TCR beta CDR3 regions were amplified from RNA transcripts. For the first round of RT-PCR on the TCR CDR3, the HTBI primer set was used together with the Qiagen OneStep RT-PCR kit. Libraries were constructed in a second round of multiplex PCR, after which size selection and purification were performed. Paired-end sequencing of the libraries was performed with 100 bp reads on an Illumina HiSeq2000. As for the authors' bioinformatics: SOAPnuke was used to process the raw data, throwing out any read that contained adapters or uncalled bases, had a mean Phred below 15, or lacked an exact constant-primer or identifier match. COPE v1.2.5 was used to merge the high-quality paired reads, and each unique nucleotide sequence was defined as a clonotype. MiTCR v1.1 was used to align the clonotypes against IMGT TRBV, TRBD and TRBJ reference segments. Only V-J combinations with frequency above 0.0001, covering about 99% of repertoires, were analysed. A TCS score was defined as the ratio of F50 (clonal expansion) to E x V (chaos), with BLOSUM62-based TCRdist applied between CDR3 peptides within each V-J. Welch's t-statistics and random forest reduced 514 V-J features to around 14, which were used in a naive Bayes classifier (R e1071). TCRdb handled the public reads itself, with Q25 trimming in fastp and clone calling in MiXCR, and kept productive beta chains. A single entry per CDR3 protein holds the most common genes and DNA from its merged rows. The authors' filters were not applied to this entry. Within this sample are approximately 690,000 distinct CDR3 sequences, with under 25% of them counted one time only. Around a third of the sample goes to the ten largest clones.

Ophthalmopathy patients had moderately to severely active disease, Clinical Activity Score of at least 3, NOSPECS grade of at least 4, and duration under 3 months. Patients with uncontrolled infections, other autoimmune diseases, pregnancy or lactation were excluded. Diagnoses relied on clinical symptoms, serum thyroxine and TRAb, thyroid ultrasound and orbital computed tomography. PBMCs were isolated from about 10 ml of fresh peripheral blood by Ficoll-Paque density gradient centrifugation. Total RNA was extracted using Trizol reagent, and RNA quality was assessed on an Agilent 2100 Bioanalyzer. Remarks on this clonotype: The specificity of this receptor is unknown. No much larger clone is present one base from it, and per-base qualities are unavailable.

V is pared back by 10 bases and J by 9 bases, with 19 bases lying between the germline termini. The CDR3 covers 13 residues, taking in both the cysteine and the phenylalanine. The sequence is cut down to CDR3 DNA, 39 bases in frame from base 1. The chain is assembled from TRBV12-3 or TRBV12-4 and TRBJ1-3; possibly the D gene is TRBD1, per 5 matching bases. This TCR was sampled from a man aged 25 to 40 with Graves' ophthalmopathy. The sequencing sample was made of blood. The CDR3 corresponds to CATDLLGLSTIYF. The nucleotide sequence reads as follows: TGTGCCACCGACTTACTGGGACTCAGCACCATATATTTT.